The sequence of this T cell receptor (beta chain) was determined in a study of T cells in Graves' hyperthyroidism and ophthalmopathy (dated by TCRdb to between 2018 and 2020). In the study overall: Peripheral blood was sampled at the time of initial diagnosis, prior to any treatment. Following sampling, methimazole starting at 30 mg daily was given to hyperthyroidism patients, and high-dose intravenous methylprednisolone was given to ophthalmopathy patients. An independent validation cohort of under 20 hyperthyroidism patients and over 15 patients who later progressed to ophthalmopathy tested prospective prediction of ophthalmopathy. The paper describes TCR Vbeta CDR3 sequencing of 135 peripheral blood samples, made up of 43 ophthalmopathy patients, 70 to 75 hyperthyroidism patients and around 17 progressor patients. A discovery cohort of 95 to 100 patients, approximately 44 with Graves' ophthalmopathy and over 55 with stable Graves' hyperthyroidism, was used to find distinguishing TCR V-J signatures. The study also compared thyroid tissue and blood T-cell repertoires from about 6 Graves' hyperthyroidism patients. The roughly 91 discovery patients were randomly split 7:3 into training and test sets. On the study overall, not on this receptor specifically: During validation, the model predicted progression to ophthalmopathy a median of about 6.5 months ahead of onset, with just under 71% sensitivity and 72% to 85% specificity. Sample size was not statistically predetermined, and blinding of investigators to group allocation was not performed. Ophthalmopathy was separated from stable hyperthyroidism by a 13 V-J signature model, with roughly 88% sensitivity and about 81% specificity obtained in cross-validation and 80%/75% obtained in testing. Most expanded thyroid clonotypes (frequency above 0.001) were also found in blood, which suggests that blood repertoires may mirror thyroid immune responses.

Ophthalmopathy patients had moderately to severely active disease, with a Clinical Activity Score of 3 or more, a NOSPECS grade of 4 or more, and a disease duration of less than 3 months. Patients with uncontrolled infections, other autoimmune diseases, pregnancy or lactation were excluded. Diagnoses relied on clinical symptoms, serum thyroxine and TRAb, thyroid ultrasound and orbital computed tomography. PBMCs were isolated from more than 8 ml of fresh peripheral blood by Ficoll-Paque density gradient centrifugation. Trizol reagent was used to extract total RNA, and RNA quality was then checked on an Agilent 2100 Bioanalyzer. The TCR beta CDR3 regions were amplified from RNA transcripts. A first-round RT-PCR of the TCR CDR3 used the HTBI primer set with the Qiagen OneStep RT-PCR kit. Libraries were constructed in a second round of multiplex PCR, after which size selection and purification were performed. The libraries were sequenced on an Illumina HiSeq2000 using paired-end 100 bp reads. The study's own analysis went as follows. SOAPnuke was used to process the raw data, with reads discarded if the reads contained adapters or uncalled bases, had a mean Phred below 15, or lacked an exact constant-primer or identifier match. COPE v1.2.5 was used to merge the high-quality paired reads, and each unique nucleotide sequence was defined as a clonotype. MiTCR v1.1 was used to align clonotypes to the IMGT TRBV, TRBD and TRBJ reference segments. Analysis was restricted to V-J combinations with a frequency above 0.0001, which covered 99% to 99.2% of repertoires. The TCS score was defined as F50 (clonal expansion) divided by E x V (chaos), with BLOSUM62-based TCRdist calculated between CDR3 peptides within each V-J. Welch's t-statistics and random forest reduced fewer than 600 V-J features to 13, which were used in a naive Bayes classifier (R e1071). Through fastp at Q25 and MiXCR, TCRdb rebuilt clones from the public reads, retaining in-frame beta chains. Each record represents a unique CDR3 protein, reported with the most common genes and DNA among its rows. What appears here as the V and J calls and clone size reflects TCRdb's work, not the paper's. Present in this sample are 600,000 or so distinct CDR3 sequences, 13% to 15% of which were seen just once. The leading ten clones occupy approximately 13% of the sample.

This clonotype was seen a handful of times. Its antigen has not been determined. Per-nucleotide qualities are absent, and no much larger clonotype sits a single base away. Sequencing used blood. This receptor was identified in a woman in her fifties or sixties with Graves' ophthalmopathy.

The sequence in DNA is TGTGCCACCAGCAGAGCCAAATACAATGAGCAGTTCTTC. It encodes CATSRAKYNEQFF. Rearrangement joined TRBV15 to TRBJ2-1, with the D gene not confidently named. The CDR3, from cysteine to phenylalanine, totals 13 residues. Only the CDR3 DNA is retained, 39 bases long and in frame from the first base. At the junction V is shortened by 1 base and J by 4 bases, with 5 bases in between. The germline V gene (reference sequence) provides CDR1 LNHNV and CDR2 YYDKDF.